Each of the 20 T cell receptor beta chains below was sequenced from the same sample in a study of CD8+ T cells in alopecia areata. The treatment here: oral pan-JAK inhibitor, 5-10 mg twice daily. cDNA prepared by RNA extraction and subsequent reverse transcription served as the template for sequencing. Profiling relied on immunoSEQ multiplex PCR, and the TCRdb table lists in-frame clones only, not all of them. In the table there are 150,000 to 250,000 clones, 60% to 70% of which are singletons. Sequencing was performed on CD4+ T cells sorted from blood, taken at week 4, from a patient treated with tofacitinib. Receptor source: a human donor with alopecia areata.

This chain links TRBV4-3 with TRBJ2-7; TRBD1 matches 7 bases. The V gene's germline CDR1 is LGHNA and CDR2 YSLEER. J was trimmed by 5 bases and V by 1 base; bases with no gene match: 5. This CDR3 spans 14 amino acids. This CDR3 is CASSQGDSRNEQYF. In DNA form, the CDR3 reads TGCGCCAGCAGCCAAGGGGACAGTAGGAACGAGCAGTACTTC.

This clone was seen a few times. With only one base between it and a far larger clone, this is likely a read error. Different DNA sequences within this sample yield the same CDR3. The chain combines TRBV6-1 with TRBJ1-5; no firm D call. The CDR3 has 14 amino acids. Germline V gives CDR1 MNHNS, CDR2 SASEGT. Trimming took 3 bases from V and 1 from J, leaving 7 bases between them. In nucleotides, the CDR3 is TGTGCCAGCAGTGAGTCGGGGAGCAATCAGCCCCAGCATTTT. Amino acid sequence: CASSESGSNQPQHF.

This chain links TRBV29-1 with TRBJ1-1; D is unclear. This CDR3 is 13 amino acids long. CDR1 is SQVTM and CDR2 is ANQGSEA in the germline V gene. V lost 5 bases and J 1 base, leaving 11 bases between the germline ends. The CDR3 DNA follows: TGCAGCGTTACAACGTTCCCGAACACTGAAGCTTTCTTT. It yields the protein CSVTTFPNTEAFF.

The rearrangement uses TRBV9 and TRBJ2-5; a possible D gene is TRBD2 (6 bases). The CDR3 covers 14 residues. CDR1 SGDLS and CDR2 YYNGEE come from the germline V gene. The V gene lost 0 bases and the J gene lost 5 bases, with 11 bases spanning the gap. The CDR3 region is CASSVVGGSETQYF. The DNA of the CDR3 is TGTGCCAGCAGCGTAGTGGGGGGTTCGGAGACCCAGTACTTC. Complete variable domain (other parts from reference TRBV9 and TRBJ2-5): DSGVTQTPKHLITATGQRVTLRCSPRSGDLSVYWYQQSLDQGLQFLIQYYNGEERAKGNILERFSAQQFPDLHSELNLSSLELGDSALYFCASSVVGGSETQYFGPGTRLLVL.

The rearrangement joins TRBV25-1 to TRBJ2-1; 9 bases are shared with TRBD2. The J segment lost 3 bases and the V segment lost 6 bases, leaving 9 bases of the junction unmatched. The CDR3 runs to 16 residues. Germline assignment: CDR1 MGHDK and CDR2 SYGVNS. The CDR3 DNA follows: TGTGCCAGCAGCGAGACTAGCGGACGCCTCTACAATGAGCAGTTCTTC. Amino acid sequence: CASSETSGRLYNEQFF.

The rearrangement links TRBV7-2 to TRBJ2-2; D uncertain. The V end was cut by 5 bases, the J end by 4 bases, with 17 bases between. Per the germline V gene, CDR1 is SGHTA and CDR2 is FQGNSA. The CDR3 is made up of 16 amino acids. The CDR3 reads CASSDRKVGPTGELFF. The DNA of the CDR3 is TGTGCCAGCAGCGATAGAAAAGTAGGGCCCACCGGGGAGCTGTTTTTT.

This clone turned up a few times. This chain connects TRBV28 to TRBJ1-2; D call uncertain. V lost 5 bases and J 9 bases, leaving 16 bases between the germline ends. CDR3 length equals 13 residues. Per the germline V gene, CDR1 is MDHEN and CDR2 is SYDVKM. This CDR3 reads CASSLWDPPSYTF. CDR3 nucleotides: TGTGCCAGCAGTCTTTGGGATCCTCCGAGCTACACCTTC.

This CDR3 reads CASNRDTSNYGYTF. The CDR3 DNA reads as TGTGCCAGCAACCGGGACACCTCTAACTATGGCTACACCTTC. The rearrangement links TRBV9 to TRBJ1-2; possible D gene TRBD1, 6 bases. The V end was cut by 6 bases, the J end by 0 bases, with 12 bases between. Germline V gene data show CDR1 as SGDLS and CDR2 as YYNGEE. This CDR3 region has 14 residues.

The chain employs TRBV30 and TRBJ1-5, with D possibly being TRBD1 (6 bases). V lost 2 bases and J lost 5, with 16 bases in between. Germline CDR1 is GTSNPN and CDR2 is SVGIG (reference sequence). The CDR3 consists of 15 residues. Here the CDR3 DNA reads TGTGCCTGGAGTCCCGGCACAGGGTTCCATCAGCCCCAGCATTTT. The encoded protein is CAWSPGTGFHQPQHF.

This clone was picked up a small number of times. The CDR3: CASSPGITYEQYF. Written as DNA, the CDR3 is TGTGCCAGCTCACCAGGGATTACCTACGAGCAGTACTTC. This chain joins TRBV18 and TRBJ2-7; D is uncertain. The V gene's germline CDR1 is KGHSH and CDR2 LQKENI. CDR3 length equals 13 residues. Trimming cost V 2 bases and J 2 bases, with 7 bases left between them. Full variable domain (remainder filled in from reference TRBV18 and TRBJ2-7): NAGVMQNPRHLVRRRGQEARLRCSPMKGHSHVYWYRQLPEEGLKFMVYLQKENIIDESGMPKERFSAEFPKEGPSILRIQQVVRGDSAAYFCASSPGITYEQYFGPGTRLTVT.

V is TRBV11-2 and J is TRBJ1-5, with 8 bases that match TRBD1. The CDR3 is 13 residues long. CDR1 is SGHAT, CDR2 FQNNGV, per germline. Germline trimming cut 5 bases from V and 8 bases from J; bases unmatched to any gene: 5. The CDR3 sequence: CASSHTGGKPQHF. For the CDR3, the DNA is TGTGCCAGCAGCCATACAGGGGGAAAGCCCCAGCATTTT. The whole variable domain, remainder taken from reference TRBV11-2 and TRBJ1-5, is EAGVAQSPRYKIIEKRQSVAFWCNPISGHATLYWYQQILGQGPKLLIQFQNNGVVDDSQLPKDRFSAERLKGVDSTLKIQPAKLEDSAVYLCASSHTGGKPQHFGDGTRLSIL.

The gene calls are TRBV2 and TRBJ2-6; D may be TRBD1 (5 bases). This CDR3 comprises 17 residues. Germline assignment: CDR1 SNHLY and CDR2 FYNNEI. V lost 10 bases to trimming and J lost 1 base, with 20 bases between them. In nucleotides, the CDR3 is TGTGCCACCGGACAATTACGAAGTGGGTCTGGGGCCAACGTCCTGACTTTC. Its translation is CATGQLRSGSGANVLTF. The full variable domain, in which reference TRBV2 and TRBJ2-6 provide the parts outside the CDR3, is EPEVTQTPSHQVTQMGQEVILRCVPISNHLYFYWYRQILGQKVEFLVSFYNNEISEKSEIFDDQFSVERPDGSNFTLKIRSTKLEDSAMYFCATGQLRSGSGANVLTFGAGSRLTVL.

The rearrangement uses TRBV30 and TRBJ1-1, with a possible D match to TRBD1 (5 bases). The germline gives CDR1 GTSNPN, CDR2 SVGIG (reference sequence). The CDR3 totals 14 residues. V lost 0 bases and J 9 bases, leaving 17 bases between the germline ends. The CDR3 DNA reads TGTGCCTGGAGTGTACTCCAGGGAACGACTAAAGCTTTCTTT. Amino acids: CAWSVLQGTTKAFF.

This chain links TRBV9 with TRBJ2-7; D unclear. V lost 0 bases and J 3 bases, leaving 10 bases between the germline ends. The CDR3 has 14 residues. Germline V CDR1 and CDR2: SGDLS, YYNGEE. CDR3 DNA sequence: TGTGCCAGCAGCGTAGTACGAGTCTACTACGAGCAGTACTTC. It codes for CASSVVRVYYEQYF.

The chain joins TRBV7-8 to TRBJ1-1, with D unresolved. CDR3 size: 17 residues. The V gene lost 3 bases and the J gene lost 0 bases, with 17 bases spanning the gap. Germline loops: CDR1 SGHVS, CDR2 FQNEAQ. The CDR3 DNA follows: TGTGCCAGCAGCTTCGGACGGGTCATGGGATTGAACACTGAAGCTTTCTTT. Protein product: CASSFGRVMGLNTEAFF.

This sequence joins TRBV30 and TRBJ1-4; no definite D call. This CDR3 comprises 12 residues. With 3 bases removed from V and 10 bases from J, the gap between germline ends came to 12 bases. CDR1 is GTSNPN and CDR2 is SVGIG in the germline V gene (reference sequence). Written as DNA, the CDR3 is TGTGCCTGGAGCTTGGTTAGCGGAAAACTGTTTTTT. Protein sequence: CAWSLVSGKLFF.

The table lists this clone with a count of one. V usage is TRBV5-1 and J usage is TRBJ1-1, with 8 bases aligning to TRBD1. The CDR3 totals 16 residues. The J segment lost 5 bases and the V segment lost 3 bases, leaving 12 bases of the junction unmatched. Germline V gene data show CDR1 as SGHRS and CDR2 as YFSETQ. CDR3 sequence reads: CASSYGQGRGRTEAFF. CDR3 sequence (DNA): TGCGCCAGCAGCTATGGACAGGGTCGTGGGCGGACTGAAGCTTTCTTT.

The chain links TRBV5-1 to TRBJ2-5; D gene uncertain. The ends were cut back, 3 bases at V and 1 base at J, with 7 bases in the middle. There are 13 residues in the CDR3. Per germline, CDR1 SGHRS and CDR2 YFSETQ. The CDR3 here is CASSSLSQETQYF. The CDR3 nucleotides read TGCGCCAGCAGCTCCTTATCCCAAGAGACCCAGTACTTC. Based on the CDR3 plus reference TRBV5-1 and TRBJ2-5, the full variable domain is KAGVTQTPRYLIKTRGQQVTLSCSPISGHRSVSWYQQTPGQGLQFLFEYFSETQRNKGNFPGRFSGRQFSNSRSEMNVSTLELGDSALYLCASSSLSQETQYFGPGTRLLVL.

With regard to this clone: Additional DNA sequences in this sample encode the identical CDR3. The chain couples TRBV29-1 to TRBJ1-5, with 8 bases identical to TRBD1. The CDR3 is 13 amino acids. J lost 5 bases, V lost 4 bases, and 4 bases had no gene match. The germline gives CDR1 SQVTM, CDR2 ANQGSEA. The CDR3: CSVGDRGDQPQHF. The CDR3 bases are TGCAGCGTTGGAGACAGGGGTGATCAGCCCCAGCATTTT.

This clone was observed a single time. This chain joins TRBV5-6 and TRBJ2-7, with 10 bases aligning to TRBD1. CDR1 is SGHDT, CDR2 YYEEEE, per germline. This CDR3 is built from 16 residues. V dropped 4 bases and J dropped 3; count of bases not matched to a gene: 10. CDR3 sequence (DNA): TGTGCCAGCAGCCCCAGGGACAGGGGATGGGGCTACGAGCAGTACTTC. It codes for CASSPRDRGWGYEQYF.